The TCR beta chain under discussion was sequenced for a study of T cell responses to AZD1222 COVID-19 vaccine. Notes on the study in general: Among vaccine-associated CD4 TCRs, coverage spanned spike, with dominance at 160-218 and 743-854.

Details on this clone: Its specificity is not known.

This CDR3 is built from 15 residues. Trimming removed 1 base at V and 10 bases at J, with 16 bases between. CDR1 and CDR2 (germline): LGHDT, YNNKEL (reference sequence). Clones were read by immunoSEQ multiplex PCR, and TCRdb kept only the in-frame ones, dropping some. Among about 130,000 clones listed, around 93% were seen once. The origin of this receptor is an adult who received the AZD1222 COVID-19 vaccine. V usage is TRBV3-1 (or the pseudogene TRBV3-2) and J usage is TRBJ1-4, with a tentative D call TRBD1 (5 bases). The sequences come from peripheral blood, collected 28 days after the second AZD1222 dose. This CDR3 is CASSQVEQLGGKLFF. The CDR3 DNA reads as TGTGCCAGCAGCCAAGTGGAACAGCTTGGGGGAAAACTGTTTTTT.